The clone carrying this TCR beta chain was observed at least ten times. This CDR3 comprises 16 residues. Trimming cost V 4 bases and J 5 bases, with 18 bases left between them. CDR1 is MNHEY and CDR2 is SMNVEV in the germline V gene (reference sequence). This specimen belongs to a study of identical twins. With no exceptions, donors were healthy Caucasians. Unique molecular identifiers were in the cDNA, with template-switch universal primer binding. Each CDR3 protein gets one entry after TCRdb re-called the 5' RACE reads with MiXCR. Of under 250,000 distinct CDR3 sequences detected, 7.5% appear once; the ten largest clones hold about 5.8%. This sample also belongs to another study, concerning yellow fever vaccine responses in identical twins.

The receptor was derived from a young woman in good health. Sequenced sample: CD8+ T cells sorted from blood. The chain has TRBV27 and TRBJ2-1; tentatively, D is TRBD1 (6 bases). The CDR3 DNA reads TGTGCCAGCAGTTGGTCTTCAGGACAGCGCGACAATGAGCAGTTCTTC. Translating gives CASSWSSGQRDNEQFF.